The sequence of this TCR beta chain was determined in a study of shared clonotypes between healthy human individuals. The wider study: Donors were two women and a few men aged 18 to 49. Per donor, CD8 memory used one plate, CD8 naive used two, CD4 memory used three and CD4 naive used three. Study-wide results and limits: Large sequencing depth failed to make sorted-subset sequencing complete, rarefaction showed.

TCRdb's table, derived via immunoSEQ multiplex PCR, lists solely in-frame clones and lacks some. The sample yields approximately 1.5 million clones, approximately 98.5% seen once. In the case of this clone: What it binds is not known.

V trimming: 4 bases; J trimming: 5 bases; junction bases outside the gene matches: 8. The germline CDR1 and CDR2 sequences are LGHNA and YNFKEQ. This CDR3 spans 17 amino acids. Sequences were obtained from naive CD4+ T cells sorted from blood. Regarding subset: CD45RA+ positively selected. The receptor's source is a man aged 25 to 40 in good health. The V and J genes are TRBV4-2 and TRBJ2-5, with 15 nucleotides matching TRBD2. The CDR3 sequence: CASSPGLAGGVEETQYF. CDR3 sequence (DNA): TGTGCCAGCAGCCCGGGACTAGCGGGAGGAGTGGAGGAGACCCAGTACTTC.